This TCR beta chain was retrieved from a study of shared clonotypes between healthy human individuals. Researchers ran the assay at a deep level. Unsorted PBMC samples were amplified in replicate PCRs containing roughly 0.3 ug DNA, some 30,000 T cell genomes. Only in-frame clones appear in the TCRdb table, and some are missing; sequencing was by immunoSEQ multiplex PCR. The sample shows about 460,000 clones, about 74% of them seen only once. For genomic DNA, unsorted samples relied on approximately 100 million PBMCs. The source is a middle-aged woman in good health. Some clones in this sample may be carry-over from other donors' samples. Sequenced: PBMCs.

CDR3 protein: CASSLARAYNEQFF. For the CDR3, the DNA is TGTGCCAGCAGCTTAGCGCGGGCTTACAATGAGCAGTTCTTC. The chain has TRBV7-8 and TRBJ2-1, with a possible D match to TRBD2 (5 bases). CDR1 SGHVS and CDR2 FQNEAQ come from the germline V gene. This CDR3 comprises 14 residues. V was trimmed by 0 bases and J by 4 bases, leaving 7 bases between them. Full variable domain (missing parts from reference TRBV7-8 and TRBJ2-1): GAGVSQSPRYKVAKRGQDVALRCDPISGHVSLFWYQQALGQGPEFLTYFQNEAQLDKSGLPSDRFFAERPEGSVSTLKIQRTQQEDSAVYLCASSLARAYNEQFFGPGTRLTVL.